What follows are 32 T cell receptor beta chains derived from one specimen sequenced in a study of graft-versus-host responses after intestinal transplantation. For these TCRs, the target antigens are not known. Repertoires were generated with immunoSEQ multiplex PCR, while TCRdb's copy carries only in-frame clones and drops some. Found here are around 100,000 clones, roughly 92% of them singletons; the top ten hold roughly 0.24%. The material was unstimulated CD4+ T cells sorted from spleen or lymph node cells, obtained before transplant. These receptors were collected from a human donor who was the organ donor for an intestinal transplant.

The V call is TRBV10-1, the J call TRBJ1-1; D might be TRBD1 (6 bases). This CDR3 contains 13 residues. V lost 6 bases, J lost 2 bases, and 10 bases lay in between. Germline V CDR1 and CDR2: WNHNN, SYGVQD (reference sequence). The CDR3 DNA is TGCGCCAGCAGGGGGACACTAAACACTGAAGCTTTCTTT. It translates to CASRGTLNTEAFF.

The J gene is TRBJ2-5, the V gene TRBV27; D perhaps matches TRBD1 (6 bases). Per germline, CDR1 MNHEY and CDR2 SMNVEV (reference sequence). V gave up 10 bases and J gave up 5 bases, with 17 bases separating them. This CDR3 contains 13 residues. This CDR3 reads CATGQMVGETQYF. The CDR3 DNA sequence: TGTGCCACCGGACAGATGGTGGGCGAGACCCAGTACTTC.

The CDR3 nucleotides are TGTGCCAGCAGCCCGGGACTAGTTTCAGTAATAAACACAGATACGCAGTATTTT. It yields the protein CASSPGLVSVINTDTQYF. The chain is built from TRBV4-2 and TRBJ2-3; 8 bases agree with TRBD2. Germline trimming cut 4 bases from V and 2 bases from J; bases unmatched to any gene: 14. The length of the CDR3 is 18 residues. Germline V gene sequence: CDR1 LGHNA, CDR2 YNFKEQ.

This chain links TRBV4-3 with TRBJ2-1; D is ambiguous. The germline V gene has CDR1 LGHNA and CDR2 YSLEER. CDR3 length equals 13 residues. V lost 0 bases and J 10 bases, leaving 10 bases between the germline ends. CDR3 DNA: TGCGCCAGCAGCCAAGATCGGACCCTGGAGCAGTTCTTC. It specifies CASSQDRTLEQFF.

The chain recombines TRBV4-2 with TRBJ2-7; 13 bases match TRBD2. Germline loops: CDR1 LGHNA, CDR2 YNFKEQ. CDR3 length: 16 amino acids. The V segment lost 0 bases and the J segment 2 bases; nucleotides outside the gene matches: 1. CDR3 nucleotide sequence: TGTGCCAGCAGCCAAGAACTAGCGGGAGGGACCTACGAGCAGTACTTC. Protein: CASSQELAGGTYEQYF.

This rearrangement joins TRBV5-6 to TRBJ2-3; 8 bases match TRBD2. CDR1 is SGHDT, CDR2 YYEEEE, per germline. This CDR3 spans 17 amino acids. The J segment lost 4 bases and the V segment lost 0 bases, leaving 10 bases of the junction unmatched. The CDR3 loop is CASSLATGTSYPDTQYF. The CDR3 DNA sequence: TGTGCCAGCAGCTTGGCCACCGGGACTAGTTATCCAGATACGCAGTATTTT.

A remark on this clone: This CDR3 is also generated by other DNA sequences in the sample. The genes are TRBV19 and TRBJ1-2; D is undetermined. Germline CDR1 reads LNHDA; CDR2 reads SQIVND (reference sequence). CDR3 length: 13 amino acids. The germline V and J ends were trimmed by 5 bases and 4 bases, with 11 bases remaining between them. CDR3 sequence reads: CASSPDGVYGYTF. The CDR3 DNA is TGTGCCAGTAGTCCGGACGGGGTCTATGGCTACACCTTC.

CDR3 amino acids: CASSQERGLAVNTGELFF. The CDR3 bases are TGCGCCAGCAGCCAAGAACGGGGGCTAGCGGTGAACACCGGGGAGCTGTTTTTT. J is TRBJ2-2 and V is TRBV4-1; D might be TRBD2 (7 bases). This CDR3 spans 18 amino acids. Trimming stripped 0 bases from V and 1 base from J, with 15 bases between. Germline CDR1 and CDR2: MGHRA and YSYEKL.

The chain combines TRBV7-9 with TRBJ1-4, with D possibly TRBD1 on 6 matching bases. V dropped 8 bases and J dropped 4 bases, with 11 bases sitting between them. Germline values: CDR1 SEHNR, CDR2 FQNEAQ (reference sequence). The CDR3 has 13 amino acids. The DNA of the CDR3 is TGTGCCAGCCGTAGGACAGATAATGAAAAACTGTTTTTT. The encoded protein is CASRRTDNEKLFF.

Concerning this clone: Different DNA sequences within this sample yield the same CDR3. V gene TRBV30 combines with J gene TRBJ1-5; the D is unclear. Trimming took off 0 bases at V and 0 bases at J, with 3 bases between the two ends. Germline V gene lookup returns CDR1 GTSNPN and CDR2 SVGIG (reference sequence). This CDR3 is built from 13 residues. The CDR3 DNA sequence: TGTGCCTGGAGTGTAGATAGCAATCAGCCCCAGCATTTT. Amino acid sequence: CAWSVDSNQPQHF.

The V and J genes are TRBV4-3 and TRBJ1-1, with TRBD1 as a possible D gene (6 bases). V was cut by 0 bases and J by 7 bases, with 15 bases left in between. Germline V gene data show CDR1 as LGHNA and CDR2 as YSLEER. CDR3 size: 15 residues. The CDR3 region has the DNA TGCGCCAGCAGCCAAGAGGGGGGCGCAACCGGTGAAGCTTTCTTT. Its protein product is CASSQEGGATGEAFF.

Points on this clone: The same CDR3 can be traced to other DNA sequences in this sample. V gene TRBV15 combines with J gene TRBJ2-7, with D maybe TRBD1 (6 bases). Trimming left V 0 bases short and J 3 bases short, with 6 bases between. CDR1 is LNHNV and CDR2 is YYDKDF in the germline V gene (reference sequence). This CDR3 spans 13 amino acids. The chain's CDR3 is CATSRDRGYEQYF. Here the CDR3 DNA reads TGTGCCACCAGCAGAGACAGGGGCTACGAGCAGTACTTC. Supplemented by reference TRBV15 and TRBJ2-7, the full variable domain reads DAMVIQNPRYQVTQFGKPVTLSCSQTLNHNVMYWYQQKSSQAPKLLFHYYDKDFNNEADTPDNFQSRRPNTSFCFLDIRSPGLGDTAMYLCATSRDRGYEQYFGPGTRLTVT.

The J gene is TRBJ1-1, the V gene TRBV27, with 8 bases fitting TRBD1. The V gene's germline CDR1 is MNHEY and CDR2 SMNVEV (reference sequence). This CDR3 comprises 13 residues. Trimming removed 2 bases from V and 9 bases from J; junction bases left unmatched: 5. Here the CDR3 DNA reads TGTGCCAGCAGTTTAAGACAGGGGAATAAAGCTTTCTTT. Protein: CASSLRQGNKAFF.

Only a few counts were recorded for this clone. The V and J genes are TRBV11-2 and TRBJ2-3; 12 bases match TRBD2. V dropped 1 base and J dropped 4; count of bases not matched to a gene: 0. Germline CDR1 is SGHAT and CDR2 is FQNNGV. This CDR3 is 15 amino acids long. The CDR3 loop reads CASSLGLAGADTQYF. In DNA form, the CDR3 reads TGTGCCAGCAGCTTAGGACTAGCGGGAGCAGATACGCAGTATTTT.

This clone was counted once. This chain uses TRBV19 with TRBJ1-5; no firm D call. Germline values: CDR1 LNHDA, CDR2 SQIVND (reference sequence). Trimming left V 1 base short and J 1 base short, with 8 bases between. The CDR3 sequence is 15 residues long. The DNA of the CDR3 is TGTGCCAGTAGTATAGGGACGGTGAGCAATCAGCCCCAGCATTTT. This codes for CASSIGTVSNQPQHF.

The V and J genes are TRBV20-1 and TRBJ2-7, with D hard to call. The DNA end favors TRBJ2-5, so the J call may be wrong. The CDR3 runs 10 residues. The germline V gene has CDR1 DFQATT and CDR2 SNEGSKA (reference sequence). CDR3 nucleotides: TGCAGTGCTAGACAGGAGACCCAGTACTTC. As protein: CSARQETQYF.

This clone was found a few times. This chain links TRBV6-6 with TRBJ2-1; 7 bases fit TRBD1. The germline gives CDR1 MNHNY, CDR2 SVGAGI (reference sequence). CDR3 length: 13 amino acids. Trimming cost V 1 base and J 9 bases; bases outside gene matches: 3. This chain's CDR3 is CASSYLQGLEQFF. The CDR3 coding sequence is TGTGCCAGCAGTTACTTACAGGGGCTTGAGCAGTTCTTC.

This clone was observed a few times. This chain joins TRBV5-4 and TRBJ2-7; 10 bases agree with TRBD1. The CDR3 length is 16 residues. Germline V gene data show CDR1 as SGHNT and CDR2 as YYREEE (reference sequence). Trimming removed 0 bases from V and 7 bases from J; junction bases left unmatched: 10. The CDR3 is CASSLGLGTGDLEQYF. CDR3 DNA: TGTGCCAGCAGCTTGGGGCTTGGGACAGGGGACCTGGAGCAGTACTTC.

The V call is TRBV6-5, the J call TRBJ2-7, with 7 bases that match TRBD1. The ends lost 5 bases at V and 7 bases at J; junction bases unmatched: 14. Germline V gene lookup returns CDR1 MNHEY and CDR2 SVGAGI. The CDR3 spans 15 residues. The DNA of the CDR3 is TGTGCCAGCAGTCCCCCTTCGAGGGGGCGAAAAGAGCAGTACTTC. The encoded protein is CASSPPSRGRKEQYF.

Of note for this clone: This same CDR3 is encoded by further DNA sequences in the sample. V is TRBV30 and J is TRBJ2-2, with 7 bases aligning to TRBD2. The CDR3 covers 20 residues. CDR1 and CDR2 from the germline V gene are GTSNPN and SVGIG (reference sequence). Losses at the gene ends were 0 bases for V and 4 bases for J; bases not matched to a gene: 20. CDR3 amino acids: CAWSVPLKLAAWRGTGELFF. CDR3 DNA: TGTGCCTGGAGTGTCCCGTTAAAGCTAGCGGCCTGGCGGGGCACCGGGGAGCTGTTTTTT.

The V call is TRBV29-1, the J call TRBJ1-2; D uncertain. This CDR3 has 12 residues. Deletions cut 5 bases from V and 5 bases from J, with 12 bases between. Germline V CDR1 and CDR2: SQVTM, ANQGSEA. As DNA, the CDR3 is TGCAGCGTTAAAACAGAGTTATATGGCTACACCTTC. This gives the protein CSVKTELYGYTF.

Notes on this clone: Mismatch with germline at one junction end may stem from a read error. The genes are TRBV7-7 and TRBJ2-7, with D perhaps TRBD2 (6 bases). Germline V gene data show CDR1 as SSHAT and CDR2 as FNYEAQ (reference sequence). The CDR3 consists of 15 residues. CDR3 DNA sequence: TGTGCTAGCAGCTTAGCGGAGGGCGGAGGGTACGAGCAGTACTTC. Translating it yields CASSLAEGGGYEQYF.

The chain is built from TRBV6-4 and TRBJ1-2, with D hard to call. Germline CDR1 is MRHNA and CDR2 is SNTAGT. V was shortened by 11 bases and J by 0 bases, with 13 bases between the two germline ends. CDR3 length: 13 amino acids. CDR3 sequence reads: CAGYAVSNYGYTF. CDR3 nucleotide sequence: TGTGCCGGCTACGCGGTTTCTAACTATGGCTACACCTTC.

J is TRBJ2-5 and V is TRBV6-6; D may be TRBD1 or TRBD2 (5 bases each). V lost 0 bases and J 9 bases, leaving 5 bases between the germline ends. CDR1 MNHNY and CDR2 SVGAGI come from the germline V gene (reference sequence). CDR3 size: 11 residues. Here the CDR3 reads CASSYSGAQYF. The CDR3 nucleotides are TGTGCCAGCAGTTACTCGGGGGCCCAGTACTTC.

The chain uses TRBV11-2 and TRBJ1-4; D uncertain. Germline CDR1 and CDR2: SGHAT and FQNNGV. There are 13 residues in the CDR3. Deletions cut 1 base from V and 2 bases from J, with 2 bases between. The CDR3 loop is CASSLGTNEKLFF. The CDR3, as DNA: TGTGCCAGCAGCTTAGGGACTAATGAAAAACTGTTTTTT.

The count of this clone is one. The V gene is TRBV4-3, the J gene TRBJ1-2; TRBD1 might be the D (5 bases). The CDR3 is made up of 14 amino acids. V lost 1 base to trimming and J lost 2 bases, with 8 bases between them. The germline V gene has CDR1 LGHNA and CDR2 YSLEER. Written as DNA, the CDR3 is TGCGCCAGCAGCCAAGTAGCAGGGAACTATGGCTACACCTTC. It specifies CASSQVAGNYGYTF.

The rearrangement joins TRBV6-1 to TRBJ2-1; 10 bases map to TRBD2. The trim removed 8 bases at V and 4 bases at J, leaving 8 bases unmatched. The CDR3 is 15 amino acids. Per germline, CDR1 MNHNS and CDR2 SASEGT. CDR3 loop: CASGASGSVYNEQFF. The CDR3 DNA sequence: TGTGCCAGCGGCGCTAGCGGGAGTGTTTACAATGAGCAGTTCTTC.

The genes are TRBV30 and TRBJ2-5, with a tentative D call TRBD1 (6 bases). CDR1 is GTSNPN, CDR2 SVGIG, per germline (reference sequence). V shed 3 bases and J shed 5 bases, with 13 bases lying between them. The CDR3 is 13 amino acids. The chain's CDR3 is CAWSHRVGETQYF. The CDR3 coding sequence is TGTGCCTGGAGCCACAGGGTAGGGGAGACCCAGTACTTC.

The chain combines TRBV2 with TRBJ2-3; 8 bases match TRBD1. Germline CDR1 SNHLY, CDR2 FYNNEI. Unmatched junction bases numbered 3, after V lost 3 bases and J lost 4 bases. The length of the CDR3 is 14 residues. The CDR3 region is CASSDRGPADTQYF. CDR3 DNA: TGTGCCAGCAGTGACAGGGGGCCTGCAGATACGCAGTATTTT.

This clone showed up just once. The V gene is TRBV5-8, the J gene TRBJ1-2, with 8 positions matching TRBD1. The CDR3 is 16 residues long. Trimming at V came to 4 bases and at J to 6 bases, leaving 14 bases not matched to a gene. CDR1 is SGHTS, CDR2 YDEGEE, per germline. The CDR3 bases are TGTGCCAGCAGCCAGGATCCCAGGGGGCGTAAAGATGGCTACACCTTC. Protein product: CASSQDPRGRKDGYTF.

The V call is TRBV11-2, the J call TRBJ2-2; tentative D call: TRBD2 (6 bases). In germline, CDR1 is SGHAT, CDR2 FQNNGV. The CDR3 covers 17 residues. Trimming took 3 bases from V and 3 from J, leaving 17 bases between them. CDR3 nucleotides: TGTGCCAGCAGCTTCAACCTGGGGGGAGGCCACACCGGGGAGCTGTTTTTT. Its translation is CASSFNLGGGHTGELFF. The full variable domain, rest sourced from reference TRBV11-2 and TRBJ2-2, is EAGVAQSPRYKIIEKRQSVAFWCNPISGHATLYWYQQILGQGPKLLIQFQNNGVVDDSQLPKDRFSAERLKGVDSTLKIQPAKLEDSAVYLCASSFNLGGGHTGELFFGEGSRLTVL.

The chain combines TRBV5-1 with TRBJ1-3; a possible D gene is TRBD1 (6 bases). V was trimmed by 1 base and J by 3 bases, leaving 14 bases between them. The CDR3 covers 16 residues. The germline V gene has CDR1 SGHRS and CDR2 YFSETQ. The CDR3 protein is CASSLIPGAVGNTIYF. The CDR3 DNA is TGCGCCAGCAGCTTGATTCCGGGGGCCGTTGGAAACACCATATATTTT.